The source of this TCR beta chain is a study of monozygotic twins with inflammatory bowel disease. Reanalyzing the 5' RACE reads, TCRdb keeps one entry per CDR3 protein, without DNA. The sample spans approximately 120,000 distinct CDR3 sequences; the ten largest clones claim about an eighth. Study-wide points: IBD patients share fewer clonotypes with other people than healthy twins do, especially with disease activity.

Germline V gene lookup returns CDR1 DFQATT and CDR2 SNEGSKA (reference sequence). This CDR3 contains 14 residues. Remarks on this clonotype: Antigen specificity is unknown.

The sample comprised blood. The sequence came from a human donor with ulcerative colitis or Crohn's disease, or a healthy co-twin of an affected twin (not recorded which). The chain uses TRBV20-1 and TRBJ1-5; without DNA, the TCRdb call of TRBD1 cannot be checked. CDR3 region: CSARGQSNYQPQHF.